These 3 T cell receptor beta chains were all obtained from the same sample, sequenced in a study of T-cell reconstitution after alpha-beta-depleted transplantation in children. TCRbeta library construction was performed incorporating unique molecular identifiers. Via MiXCR, TCRdb re-called the PCR reads, giving one row per CDR3 protein. The sample yields roughly 570,000 distinct CDR3 sequences, 25% to 30% seen once. The sample was PBMCs, taken before TCRalphabeta/CD19-depleted stem cell transplant. The source is a boy under two years old with Wiskott-Aldrich syndrome, due to receive a stem cell transplant.

CDR3: CASSLRDLPGEQYF. CDR3 DNA: TGTGCCAGCAGCCTACGGGACCTGCCTGGCGAGCAGTACTTC. V and J are TRBV3-1 and TRBJ2-7; D assignment may be TRBD1 or TRBD2 (5 bases each). The V gene lost 4 bases and the J gene lost 6 bases, with 16 bases spanning the gap. CDR1 is LGHDT and CDR2 is YNNKEL in the germline V gene (reference sequence). The CDR3 runs 14 residues.

J is TRBJ2-5 and V is TRBV20-1; D may match TRBD1 or TRBD2 (6 bases each). V was trimmed by 6 bases and J by 4 bases, leaving 18 bases between them. This CDR3 has 14 amino acids. Germline-derived CDR1 and CDR2 are DFQATT and SNEGSKA (reference sequence). The CDR3 loop is CSALSRPGAETQYF. The CDR3, as DNA: TGCAGTGCCCTATCGCGCCCGGGGGCAGAGACCCAGTACTTC.

This clonotype has more than one count but fewer than ten. The chain combines TRBV10-1 with TRBJ2-2; the D is unclear. Trimming stripped 2 bases from V and 3 bases from J, with 10 bases between. This CDR3 spans 15 amino acids. The germline CDR1 and CDR2 sequences are WNHNN and SYGVQD (reference sequence). Here the CDR3 reads CASSEARLYTGELFF. CDR3 sequence (DNA): TGCGCCAGCAGTGAGGCTCGTCTGTACACCGGGGAGCTGTTTTTT.